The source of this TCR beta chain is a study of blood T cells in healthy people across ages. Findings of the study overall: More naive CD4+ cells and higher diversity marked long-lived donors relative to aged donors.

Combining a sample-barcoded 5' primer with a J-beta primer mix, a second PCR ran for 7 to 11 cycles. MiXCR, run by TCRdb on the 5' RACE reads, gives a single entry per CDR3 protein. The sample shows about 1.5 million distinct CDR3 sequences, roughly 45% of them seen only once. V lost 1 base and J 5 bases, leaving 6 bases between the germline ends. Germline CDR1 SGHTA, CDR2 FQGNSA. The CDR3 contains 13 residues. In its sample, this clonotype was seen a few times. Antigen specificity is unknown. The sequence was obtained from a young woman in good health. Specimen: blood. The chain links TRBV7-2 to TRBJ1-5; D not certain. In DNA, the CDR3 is TGTGCCAGCAGCTTAGAGAGGGATCAGCCCCAGCATTTT. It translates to CASSLERDQPQHF.